Below are 5 T cell receptor beta chains sequenced from a single sample in a study of blood T cell repertoires in COVID-19 (dated by TCRdb to the early 2020s). Library preparation was by the immunoSEQ multiplex PCR assay. This immuneACCESS table, as held by TCRdb, lists in-frame sequences with V and J called but not all clones. Of the missing ones, under half trace to an unresolved V gene in checked studies; the others have no known cause. This sample lists 220,000 or so clones; just under 85% were detected once. The ten largest clones represent around 1.9% of the sample. Sequencing input: peripheral blood. The receptors stem from a woman of 80 years or more with acute or convalescent COVID-19.

The rearrangement links TRBV6-2 or TRBV6-3 to TRBJ1-1; D is possibly TRBD1 (6 bases). The CDR3 runs 15 residues. The ends were cut back, 2 bases at V and 4 bases at J, with 14 bases in the middle. Looked up from germline, CDR1 is MNHEY and CDR2 is SVGEGT. The CDR3 is CASSYGGVKSTEAFF. CDR3 DNA sequence: TGTGCCAGCAGTTACGGGGGCGTCAAGAGCACTGAAGCTTTCTTT.

The chain couples TRBV3-1 (or the pseudogene TRBV3-2) to TRBJ2-7; no firm D call. CDR3 size: 14 residues. Per the germline V gene, CDR1 is LGHDT and CDR2 is YNNKEL (reference sequence). V shed 3 bases and J shed 3 bases, with 12 bases lying between them. CDR3 protein: CASSQRPSLYEQYF. CDR3 DNA sequence: TGTGCCAGCAGCCAGCGGCCGAGCCTCTACGAGCAGTACTTC.

The V call is TRBV27, the J call TRBJ2-1, with 7 positions matching TRBD2. V shed 5 bases, J shed 5 bases, and the junction held 6 bases outside the gene matches. Germline V gives CDR1 MNHEY, CDR2 SMNVEV (reference sequence). There are 14 residues in the CDR3. CDR3 DNA: TGTGCCAGCAGTCGCGGGACTACTGACAATGAGCAGTTCTTC. Protein: CASSRGTTDNEQFF.

This clone was seen once. The gene calls are TRBV24-1 and TRBJ2-1; 8 nucleotides match TRBD1. Germline V gene lookup returns CDR1 KGHDR and CDR2 SFDVKD. The length of the CDR3 is 14 residues. The V and J ends lost 4 bases and 8 bases, in that order; junction bases with no gene match: 6. The DNA for the CDR3 is TGTGCCACCAGTGACCCAGGACAGGGCTATGAGCAGTTCTTC. It is translated as CATSDPGQGYEQFF.

CDR3: CASSSRGISYEQYF. DNA of the CDR3: TGTGCCAGCAGTTCACGGGGAATCTCCTACGAGCAGTACTTC. The chain combines TRBV7-9 with TRBJ2-7; perhaps TRBD2 as D (5 bases). Germline loops: CDR1 SEHNR, CDR2 FQNEAQ (reference sequence). The V end lost 6 bases, the J end lost 0 bases, and 12 bases lay between the germline ends. The CDR3 is 14 amino acids.